These 8 T cell receptor beta chains share one sample of origin, sequenced in a study of T cells in Graves' hyperthyroidism and ophthalmopathy. TCR beta CDR3 regions were amplified from RNA. A first-round RT-PCR of the TCR CDR3 used the HTBI primer set. Using its own MiXCR run on the multiplex PCR reads, TCRdb lists one record per CDR3 protein. The data show nearly 750,000 distinct CDR3 sequences, about 35% seen once. The sample was blood. Source of these receptors: a woman aged 40 to 50 with Graves' hyperthyroidism.

This rearrangement joins TRBV7-2 to TRBJ2-3, with a tentative D call TRBD2 (6 bases). V gave up 2 bases and J gave up 5 bases, with 14 bases separating them. CDR1 is SGHTA, CDR2 FQGNSA, per germline. This CDR3 has 15 residues. The CDR3 DNA sequence: TGTGCCAGCAGCTTAATGGGCTGGGGAGGAGATACGCAGTATTTT. As protein: CASSLMGWGGDTQYF.

CDR3 bases: TGCAGTGCTAGCCAATTGGGCTCTGGGGCCAACGTCCTGACTTTC. Translation: CSASQLGSGANVLTF. This chain connects TRBV20-1 to TRBJ2-6, with D unresolved. The CDR3 covers 15 residues. V was pared by 3 bases and J by 0 bases, with 9 bases between. In germline, CDR1 is DFQATT, CDR2 SNEGSKA (reference sequence).

This chain connects TRBV29-1 to TRBJ2-5, with a tentative D call TRBD2 (6 bases). From germline, CDR1 is SQVTM and CDR2 ANQGSEA. This CDR3 spans 13 amino acids. Between the trimmed V and J ends, which lost 8 bases and 4 bases, there was a span of 17 bases. In DNA, the CDR3 is TGCAGCTTGCTACTTCAGGGAGGAGAGACCCAGTACTTC. Encoded protein: CSLLLQGGETQYF.

The rearrangement joins TRBV19 to TRBJ1-5; the match to TRBD1 covers 8 bases. With 7 bases clipped from V and 0 bases from J, the junction kept 5 bases outside the gene matches. The germline V gene has CDR1 LNHDA and CDR2 SQIVND (reference sequence). The CDR3 covers 15 residues. This chain's CDR3 is CASTEQGDSNQPQHF. The CDR3 region has the DNA TGTGCCAGTACTGAACAGGGGGATAGCAATCAGCCCCAGCATTTT.

The chain recombines TRBV15 with TRBJ1-5, with unresolved D. CDR1 and CDR2 (germline): LNHNV, YYDKDF (reference sequence). The CDR3 runs 13 residues. The ends were cut back, 4 bases at V and 11 bases at J, with 15 bases in the middle. CDR3 nucleotides: TGTGCCACCAGCAACCTAGCGTATGAGACCCAGCATTTT. Its translation: CATSNLAYETQHF.

V is TRBV5-1 and J is TRBJ1-6; TRBD1 aligns across 7 bases. CDR3 length: 15 amino acids. Per the germline V gene, CDR1 is SGHRS and CDR2 is YFSETQ. J gave up 10 bases and V 0 bases, and 7 bases lay outside the gene matches. The CDR3 sequence is CASSLAWTGVSPLHF. Here the CDR3 DNA reads TGCGCCAGCAGCTTGGCCTGGACAGGTGTATCACCCCTCCACTTT.

This clonotype occurred many times. One end of the junction fails to match germline, which may point to a read error. The chain joins TRBV5-8 to TRBJ1-1; a possible D gene is TRBD1 (5 bases). CDR1 and CDR2 from the germline V gene are SGHTS and YDEGEE. The length of the CDR3 is 12 residues. The CDR3 nucleotides read TGTGCCAGCAGCTTGGCCCTCGGGGCACGTTCCTTT. Amino acid sequence: CASSLALGARSF.

The chain recombines TRBV29-1 with TRBJ1-2; D is ambiguous. Germline CDR1 and CDR2: SQVTM and ANQGSEA. V dropped 3 bases and J dropped 6 bases, with 17 bases sitting between them. The CDR3 extends over 14 amino acids. CDR3 amino acids: CSVDDGVGLHGYTF. The CDR3 nucleotides read TGCAGCGTTGACGACGGGGTAGGTCTCCATGGCTACACCTTC.